This T cell receptor (beta chain) was profiled in a study of cytomegalovirus exposure and HLA in healthy donors. General observations from the study: Among donors in an Asian-associated ancestry cluster, a later analysis reportedly found fewer N-insertions than the roughly 700-donor mean.

The PCR made use of 60 Vbeta and 13 Jbeta primers. Per the authors' pipeline: Among the unique TCR beta chains that a later analysis counted, about 85 million in all, 9.5 million to 12 million were shared. The repertoire was sequenced with immunoSEQ multiplex PCR; TCRdb's copy has only in-frame clones and lacks some. That table gives V, J and clone size, and the DNA gave D and trimming. The sample gives approximately 160,000 clones, over 75% of which show up once; roughly 2% is in the top ten. About this clone: Its target is not known.

Germline V gives CDR1 SGHRS, CDR2 YFSETQ. J lost 7 bases, V lost 4 bases, and 11 bases had no gene match. The CDR3 extends over 15 amino acids. This receptor was obtained from a woman between 18 and 30 years old in good health and CMV-seronegative. The V and J genes are TRBV5-1 and TRBJ2-5; TRBD1 agrees at 9 bases. Sequenced material: PBMCs. The CDR3 protein is CASSETGTGIRTQYF. Here the CDR3 DNA reads TGCGCCAGCAGCGAAACCGGGACAGGGATTAGGACCCAGTACTTC.